The rows below give T cell receptor beta chains drawn from one sample of a study of T cell changes during pregnancy in multiple sclerosis. Only in-frame clones appear in the TCRdb table, and some are missing; sequencing was by immunoSEQ multiplex PCR. The data hold some 53,000 clones, with around 94% observed a single time. The sequenced sample was CD4+ T cells from peripheral blood mononuclear cells, obtained in the third trimester of pregnancy. These receptors all stem from a female donor with multiple sclerosis, enrolled in a pregnancy study. The CDR3 runs from the conserved cysteine through the conserved F or W. Each record gives: D gene, clone size, V gene, CDR3 length, J gene, CDR3 protein, CDR3 DNA. A D gene is named only where the DNA matches it firmly. Size is omitted from some rows. Given values are once, few, many or a class for expanded clones.

D: TRBD1
size: .
V: TRBV6-5
length: 13
J: TRBJ1-2
CDR3: CASSLDRALSYTF
DNA: TGTGCCAGCAGTCTGGACAGGGCCCTTAGCTACACCTTC

D: TRBD1
size: once
V: TRBV5-1
length: 16
J: TRBJ1-1
CDR3: CASSRLDRGRHTEAFF
DNA: TGCGCCAGCAGCCGCCTCGACAGGGGCAGACACACTGAAGCTTTCTTT

D: .
size: .
V: TRBV14
length: 15
J: TRBJ2-1
CDR3: CASSQVWGPYNEQFF
DNA: TGTGCCAGCAGCCAAGTTTGGGGCCCATACAATGAGCAGTTCTTC

D: TRBD1
size: .
V: TRBV5-1
length: 14
J: TRBJ1-6
CDR3: CASSPTGVNSPLHF
DNA: TGCGCCAGCAGCCCGACAGGGGTAAATTCACCCCTCCACTTT

D: .
size: once
V: TRBV6-5
length: 14
J: TRBJ1-1
CDR3: CASRTGTLNRGAFF
DNA: TGTGCCAGCAGAACCGGGACACTTAACCGCGGGGCTTTCTTT

D: .
size: .
V: TRBV10-2
length: 13
J: TRBJ1-5
CDR3: CASSPEMYQPQHF
DNA: TGCGCCAGCTCCCCGGAGATGTATCAGCCCCAGCATTTT

D: .
size: .
V: TRBV30
length: 12
J: TRBJ1-2
CDR3: CAWSVQGHGYTF
DNA: TGTGCCTGGAGTGTACAGGGCCATGGCTACACCTTC

D: TRBD1
size: .
V: TRBV6-1
length: 16
J: TRBJ2-3
CDR3: CASSDHRGQVTDTQYF
DNA: TGTGCCAGCAGTGATCACAGGGGGCAAGTCACAGATACGCAGTATTTT

D: .
size: .
V: TRBV7-2
length: 14
J: TRBJ1-5
CDR3: CASSLGDFNQPQHF
DNA: TGTGCCAGCAGCTTAGGGGACTTCAATCAGCCCCAGCATTTT

D: .
size: once
V: TRBV6-1
length: 14
J: TRBJ2-1
CDR3: CASSGRGVVNEQFF
DNA: TGTGCCAGCAGTGGCAGGGGAGTGGTGAATGAGCAGTTCTTC

D: TRBD2
size: .
V: TRBV29-1
length: 14
J: TRBJ2-1
CDR3: CSVEGGGRASEQFF
DNA: TGCAGCGTTGAGGGAGGCGGGAGGGCCAGTGAGCAGTTCTTC

D: .
size: .
V: TRBV5-4
length: 13
J: TRBJ2-5
CDR3: CASSLGGRETQYF
DNA: TGTGCCAGCAGCTTAGGAGGGAGGGAGACCCAGTACTTC

D: .
size: .
V: TRBV20-1
length: 10
J: TRBJ2-7
CDR3: CSGFQGSQYF
DNA: TGCAGCGGCTTTCAGGGGTCTCAGTACTTC

D: .
size: .
V: TRBV7-2
length: 16
J: TRBJ1-6
CDR3: CASSLRQHLSGSPLHF
DNA: TGTGCCAGCAGCTTAAGGCAGCACCTCTCGGGTTCACCCCTCCACTTT

D: TRBD2
size: .
V: TRBV5-1
length: 15
J: TRBJ2-1
CDR3: CASSLGTSGRNEQFF
DNA: TGCGCCAGCAGCTTGGGGACTAGCGGGAGGAATGAGCAGTTCTTC

D: TRBD2
size: .
V: TRBV30
length: 16
J: TRBJ2-2
CDR3: CAWSRGLAGGVGELFF
DNA: TGTGCCTGGAGTCGGGGACTAGCGGGAGGTGTGGGGGAGCTGTTTTTT

D: .
size: .
V: TRBV11-2
length: 13
J: TRBJ1-2
CDR3: CASSLGGGRGYTF
DNA: TGTGCCAGCAGCTTAGGTGGGGGCCGTGGCTACACCTTC

D: .
size: .
V: TRBV18
length: 13
J: TRBJ2-7
CDR3: CASSPQGAYEQYF
DNA: TGTGCCAGCTCACCTCAGGGCGCCTACGAGCAGTACTTC

D: TRBD1
size: .
V: TRBV5-8
length: 17
J: TRBJ1-4
CDR3: CASSFSRGSTLNEKLFF
DNA: TGTGCCAGCAGCTTCTCCAGGGGGTCGACCCTTAATGAAAAACTGTTTTTT

D: TRBD2
size: .
V: TRBV6-4
length: 14
J: TRBJ2-3
CDR3: CASSAGAGTDTQYF
DNA: TGTGCCAGCAGTGCGGGAGCGGGAACCGATACGCAGTATTTT

D: TRBD1
size: .
V: TRBV5-1
length: 14
J: TRBJ1-1
CDR3: CASSKDRGKTEAFF
DNA: TGCGCCAGCAGCAAGGACAGGGGGAAGACTGAAGCTTTCTTT

D: TRBD1
size: .
V: TRBV27
length: 16
J: TRBJ2-5
CDR3: CASSFQQGGPKETQYF
DNA: TGTGCCAGCAGTTTCCAACAGGGGGGACCCAAAGAGACCCAGTACTTC

D: .
size: .
V: TRBV10-3
length: 13
J: TRBJ2-7
CDR3: CAIRGGSSYEQYF
DNA: TGTGCCATCAGGGGAGGCAGCTCCTACGAGCAGTACTTC

D: .
size: .
V: TRBV5-4
length: 16
J: TRBJ2-1
CDR3: CASSSILGSLYNEQFF
DNA: TGTGCCAGCAGCTCGATCCTAGGATCTCTCTACAATGAGCAGTTCTTC

D: TRBD2
size: .
V: TRBV29-1
length: 13
J: TRBJ2-2
CDR3: CSASGSYTGELFF
DNA: TGCAGCGCTAGCGGGAGCTATACCGGGGAGCTGTTTTTT

D: .
size: .
V: TRBV21-1
length: 17
J: TRBJ1-5
CDR3: CASSKGGQGGSNQPQHF
DNA: TGTGCCAGCAGCAAAGGCGGACAGGGTGGTAGCAATCAGCCCCAGCATTTT

D: TRBD1
size: .
V: TRBV2
length: 13
J: TRBJ1-5
CDR3: CASTGTGAQPQHF
DNA: TGTGCCAGCACCGGGACAGGGGCTCAGCCCCAGCATTTT

D: .
size: .
V: TRBV21-1
length: 17
J: TRBJ1-5
CDR3: CASSILTGTKHNQPQHF
DNA: TGTGCCAGCAGCATCCTGACAGGGACCAAACACAATCAGCCCCAGCATTTT

D: .
size: .
V: TRBV5-1
length: 14
J: TRBJ2-2
CDR3: CASSWGLNTGELFF
DNA: TGCGCCAGCAGCTGGGGACTGAACACCGGGGAGCTGTTTTTT

D: .
size: .
V: TRBV28
length: 16
J: TRBJ2-7
CDR3: CASSGERRAATYEQYF
DNA: TGTGCCAGCAGTGGGGAACGGAGGGCGGCCACCTACGAGCAGTACTTC

D: .
size: .
V: TRBV30
length: 11
J: TRBJ2-5
CDR3: CAWTSGATQYF
DNA: TGTGCCTGGACTAGTGGGGCGACCCAGTACTTC

D: .
size: .
V: TRBV10-1
length: 14
J: TRBJ2-1
CDR3: CASSENGGYNEQFF
DNA: TGCGCCAGCAGTGAGAACGGAGGATACAATGAGCAGTTCTTC

D: TRBD1
size: .
V: TRBV6-4
length: 15
J: TRBJ2-7
CDR3: CASTRTGGAGYEQYF
DNA: TGTGCCAGCACCCGGACAGGGGGCGCAGGGTACGAGCAGTACTTC

D: TRBD1
size: .
V: TRBV5-1
length: 15
J: TRBJ2-7
CDR3: CASSLGDRGGYEQYF
DNA: TGCGCCAGCAGCTTGGGGGACAGGGGGGGCTACGAGCAGTACTTC

D: TRBD2
size: .
V: TRBV6-1
length: 14
J: TRBJ2-2
CDR3: CASSEGRDTGELFF
DNA: TGTGCCAGCAGTGAGGGGAGGGACACCGGGGAGCTGTTTTTT

D: .
size: .
V: TRBV7-2
length: 15
J: TRBJ2-7
CDR3: CASSSGGTQVSEQYF
DNA: TGTGCCAGCAGCTCAGGCGGGACTCAGGTATCCGAGCAGTACTTC

D: .
size: .
V: TRBV5-1
length: 13
J: TRBJ2-7
CDR3: CASSFASSYEQYF
DNA: TGCGCCAGCAGCTTCGCGAGCTCCTACGAGCAGTACTTC

D: TRBD1
size: .
V: TRBV5-4
length: 15
J: TRBJ2-5
CDR3: CASSARTGRFETQYF
DNA: TGTGCCAGCAGCGCCAGGACAGGGAGGTTCGAGACCCAGTACTTC

D: .
size: .
V: TRBV5-1
length: 15
J: TRBJ2-2
CDR3: CASNPRGGGTGELFF
DNA: TGCGCCAGCAACCCACGTGGAGGAGGAACCGGGGAGCTGTTTTTT

D: .
size: .
V: TRBV6-1
length: 11
J: TRBJ2-5
CDR3: CASRAQETQYF
DNA: TGTGCCAGCAGGGCCCAAGAGACCCAGTACTTC

D: .
size: .
V: TRBV6-6
length: 14
J: TRBJ1-2
CDR3: CATAGTSLENGYTF
DNA: TGTGCCACAGCGGGGACTTCCTTAGAGAATGGCTACACCTTC

D: .
size: few
V: TRBV9
length: 13
J: TRBJ1-1
CDR3: CASSVAGGPEAFF
DNA: TGTGCCAGCAGCGTAGCTGGCGGGCCTGAAGCTTTCTTT

D: .
size: .
V: TRBV2
length: 15
J: TRBJ1-1
CDR3: CASSVTRVGVTEAFF
DNA: TGTGCCAGCAGTGTAACCAGGGTTGGGGTCACTGAAGCTTTCTTT

D: TRBD2
size: .
V: TRBV15
length: 16
J: TRBJ2-1
CDR3: CATSRDLAGGLDEQFF
DNA: TGTGCCACCAGCAGAGATCTAGCGGGGGGGCTCGATGAGCAGTTCTTC

D: .
size: .
V: TRBV19
length: 15
J: TRBJ1-4
CDR3: CASSIQAGVNEKLFF
DNA: TGTGCCAGTAGTATCCAAGCTGGTGTTAATGAAAAACTGTTTTTT